The 8 T cell receptor beta chains reported below all come from one sample, sequenced in a study of blood T cell repertoires in COVID-19. Measured with immunoSEQ multiplex PCR; TCRdb has only the in-frame clones, and not every one. In the table there are roughly 520,000 clones, more than 75% of which are singletons. The sequencing input was PBMCs or T cells enriched from blood (not recorded which). The receptors stem from a woman aged 40 to 50 who had recovered from COVID-19.

This rearrangement joins TRBV18 to TRBJ2-7, with D possibly being TRBD1 (7 bases). Germline V CDR1 and CDR2: KGHSH, LQKENI. This CDR3 spans 15 amino acids. With 6 bases removed from V and 5 bases from J, the gap between germline ends came to 20 bases. CDR3 nucleotide sequence: TGTGCCAGCTCCCCCCGACAGGGAGGAGCGGACGAGCAGTACTTC. It codes for CASSPRQGGADEQYF.

A few counts support this clone. The genes are TRBV27 and TRBJ1-6, with 9 positions matching TRBD1. After removal of 6 bases from V and 8 bases from J, the junction contained 8 bases not matched to a gene. This CDR3 is built from 15 residues. In germline, CDR1 is MNHEY, CDR2 SMNVEV (reference sequence). CDR3 in DNA: TGTGCCAGCAGGGGGTCTACAGGGGGCGATTCACCCCTCCACTTT. It yields the protein CASRGSTGGDSPLHF.

The CDR3 reads CASSQLSGTGIYNEQFF. The CDR3 coding sequence is TGTGCCAGCAGCCAACTCTCCGGGACAGGGATCTACAATGAGCAGTTCTTC. This sequence joins TRBV5-6 and TRBJ2-1; TRBD1 agrees at 9 bases. V lost 4 bases, J lost 3 bases, and 11 bases stayed unmatched. Germline values: CDR1 SGHDT, CDR2 YYEEEE. The CDR3 runs to 17 residues.

The rearrangement joins TRBV11-2 to TRBJ1-1; 8 nucleotides align to TRBD1. The CDR3 is made up of 14 amino acids. Germline CDR1 reads SGHAT; CDR2 reads FQNNGV. J lost 3 bases, V lost 5 bases, and 5 bases had no gene match. The CDR3 sequence is CASSVRTGHTEAFF. CDR3 sequence (DNA): TGTGCCAGCAGCGTACGGACAGGGCACACTGAAGCTTTCTTT.

This clone appeared a single time. The CDR3 is CASSKTSGFYNEQFF. CDR3 sequence (DNA): TGTGCCAGCAGCAAGACTAGCGGGTTTTACAATGAGCAGTTCTTC. The chain carries TRBV9 and TRBJ2-1; 10 bases match TRBD2. The CDR3 runs to 15 residues. After removal of 4 bases from V and 4 bases from J, the junction contained 5 bases not matched to a gene. Germline-derived CDR1 and CDR2 are SGDLS and YYNGEE. Supplemented by reference TRBV9 and TRBJ2-1, the full variable domain reads DSGVTQTPKHLITATGQRVTLRCSPRSGDLSVYWYQQSLDQGLQFLIQYYNGEERAKGNILERFSAQQFPDLHSELNLSSLELGDSALYFCASSKTSGFYNEQFFGPGTRLTVL.

V is TRBV15 and J is TRBJ1-4; TRBD1 matches at 7 bases. CDR1 is LNHNV and CDR2 is YYDKDF in the germline V gene (reference sequence). CDR3 length: 16 residues. The junction had 9 bases not matched to a gene; V was cut back by 0 bases and J by 8 bases. The CDR3 region is CATSRDHTGVREKLFF. The CDR3 DNA follows: TGTGCCACCAGCAGAGATCACACAGGGGTGAGGGAAAAACTGTTTTTT.

The chain uses TRBV11-3 and TRBJ2-7, with 9 bases aligning to TRBD1. The CDR3 sequence is 15 residues long. Germline assignment: CDR1 SGHNT and CDR2 YENEEA. The junction had 9 bases not matched to a gene; V was cut back by 5 bases and J by 4 bases. CDR3 DNA: TGTGCCAGCAGCGGCCGTGGGACAGGGCCTTACGAGCAGTACTTC. Its translation is CASSGRGTGPYEQYF. Drawing the rest from reference TRBV11-3 and TRBJ2-7, the complete variable domain is EAGVVQSPRYKIIEKKQPVAFWCNPISGHNTLYWYLQNLGQGPELLIRYENEEAVDDSQLPKDRFSAERLKGVDSTLKIQPAELGDSAVYLCASSGRGTGPYEQYFGPGTRLTVT.

The CDR3 region is CASSFDAGVNYGYTF. CDR3 bases: TGTGCCAGCAGTTTTGATGCAGGGGTCAACTATGGCTACACCTTC. The chain uses TRBV27 and TRBJ1-2, with a tentative D call TRBD1 (6 bases). This CDR3 has 15 amino acids. V was cut by 3 bases and J by 2 bases, with 13 bases left in between. Germline V lookup: CDR1 MNHEY, CDR2 SMNVEV (reference sequence).